The 10 T cell receptor beta chains listed next were all sequenced from one sample in a study of cytomegalovirus exposure and HLA in healthy donors. 13 Jbeta primers and 60 Vbeta primers were used for the PCR. The repertoire was sequenced with immunoSEQ multiplex PCR; TCRdb's copy has only in-frame clones and lacks some. The sample records 150,000 to 200,000 clones, 80% to 85% being singletons. Sequenced input: PBMCs. These receptors originate from a man aged 50 to 60 in good health and CMV-seropositive.

This chain uses TRBV7-8 with TRBJ1-5; D gene uncertain. The CDR3 loop spans 12 amino acids. Germline V gives CDR1 SGHVS, CDR2 FQNEAQ. Trimming removed 3 bases from V and 7 bases from J, with 7 bases in between. The CDR3 region has the DNA TGTGCCAGCAGCTTCCCCGGGCAGCCCCAGCATTTT. Its protein is CASSFPGQPQHF.

The chain recombines TRBV28 with TRBJ2-5, with 8 bases that match TRBD1. The last part of the DNA fits TRBJ2-7 better; the J call may be wrong. Per the germline V gene, CDR1 is MDHEN and CDR2 is SYDVKM. This CDR3 spans 14 amino acids. This CDR3 is CASRTQGALREQYF. The CDR3 DNA sequence: TGTGCCAGCAGAACTCAGGGGGCGCTTCGCGAGCAGTACTTC.

V and J are TRBV28 and TRBJ1-5; weak D call: TRBD1 (6 bases). The CDR3 is 14 amino acids. Trimming left V 5 bases short and J 7 bases short, with 15 bases between. Germline V lookup: CDR1 MDHEN, CDR2 SYDVKM. The chain's CDR3 is CASSPQGTRQPQHF. As DNA, the CDR3 is TGTGCCAGCAGTCCACAGGGAACCCGGCAGCCCCAGCATTTT. Based on the CDR3 plus reference TRBV28 and TRBJ1-5, the full variable domain is DVKVTQSSRYLVKRTGEKVFLECVQDMDHENMFWYRQDPGLGLRLIYFSYDVKMKEKGDIPEGYSVSREKKERFSLILESASTNQTSMYLCASSPQGTRQPQHFGDGTRLSIL.

The chain couples TRBV28 to TRBJ1-4, with 7 positions matching TRBD1. Germline loops: CDR1 MDHEN, CDR2 SYDVKM. This CDR3 has 14 residues. Germline trimming cut 3 bases from V and 6 bases from J; bases unmatched to any gene: 4. Here the CDR3 reads CASSLGQGDEKLFF. CDR3 in DNA: TGTGCCAGCAGTTTGGGGCAGGGGGATGAAAAACTGTTTTTT.

The chain couples TRBV9 to TRBJ2-5; D is ambiguous. CDR3 length: 15 residues. The V end was cut by 3 bases, the J end by 5 bases, with 17 bases between. CDR1 and CDR2 from the germline V gene are SGDLS and YYNGEE. The CDR3 bases are TGTGCCAGCAGCGCAAGCACCGGGTCCCAGGAGACCCAGTACTTC. Its translation: CASSASTGSQETQYF.

The chain uses TRBV6-6 and TRBJ2-1; 7 bases agree with TRBD2. The germline gives CDR1 MNHNY, CDR2 SVGAGI (reference sequence). Trimming cost V 8 bases and J 10 bases; bases outside gene matches: 8. This CDR3 spans 12 amino acids. The CDR3 DNA reads as TGTGCCAGCCGAAGGGAGGGGCGCGAGCAGTTCTTC. Translated, it gives CASRREGREQFF.

The CDR3, as DNA: TGTGCCAGCAGTTCTAGCGCCGAGCAGTACTTC. It yields the protein CASSSSAEQYF. The V gene is TRBV5-4, the J gene TRBJ2-7; possible D gene TRBD2, 6 bases. The CDR3 loop spans 11 amino acids. The germline CDR1 and CDR2 sequences are SGHNT and YYREEE (reference sequence). The germline V and J ends were trimmed by 5 bases and 6 bases, with 9 bases remaining between them. Using reference TRBV5-4 and TRBJ2-7 for the parts outside the CDR3, the full variable domain is ETGVTQSPTHLIKTRGQQVTLRCSSQSGHNTVSWYQQALGQGPQFIFQYYREEENGRGNFPPRFSGLQFPNYSSELNVNALELDDSALYLCASSSSAEQYFGPGTRLTVT.

This sequence joins TRBV10-3 and TRBJ2-3; 7 nucleotides agree with TRBD1. CDR1 and CDR2 (germline): ENHRY, SYGVKD. The CDR3 totals 14 residues. V trimming: 10 bases; J trimming: 4 bases; junction bases outside the gene matches: 11. CDR3 amino acids: CANRDSSSPDTQYF. DNA of the CDR3: TGTGCCAACCGGGACAGCTCAAGCCCAGATACGCAGTATTTT.

This chain uses TRBV5-4 with TRBJ2-7; 8 bases agree with TRBD1. Germline assignment: CDR1 SGHNT and CDR2 YYREEE (reference sequence). With V trimmed by 2 bases and J by 6 bases, 7 bases remained unmatched. CDR3 length: 14 amino acids. The CDR3 reads CASSFRDRGPEQYF. For the CDR3, the DNA is TGTGCCAGCAGCTTCCGAGACAGGGGCCCCGAGCAGTACTTC.

The V call is TRBV10-3, the J call TRBJ2-1, with 9 bases aligning to TRBD1. Per the germline V gene, CDR1 is ENHRY and CDR2 is SYGVKD. CDR3 length: 15 residues. Trimming took 6 bases from V and 6 from J; bases not matched to a gene: 9. The CDR3 loop reads CAISRDRGGFNEQFF. CDR3 DNA sequence: TGTGCCATCAGCCGAGACAGGGGGGGTTTCAATGAGCAGTTCTTC.